The entry that follows covers one T cell receptor beta chain sequence. What it binds is unknown. TCRdb re-analysed the 5' RACE reads in MiXCR, keeping a single row per CDR3 protein. The sample shows about 110,000 distinct CDR3 sequences, 10% to 15% of them seen only once. V shed 7 bases, J shed 0 bases, and the junction held 4 bases outside the gene matches. The CDR3 length is 17 residues. Germline V gene sequence: CDR1 MDHEN, CDR2 SYDVKM. This sample is drawn from a study of early T cells in non-severe SARS-CoV-2 infection. Study at large: It was bulk RNA from unsorted whole blood that was sequenced, and the chains were unpaired. Study-level points and caveats: Anti-spike CD8 specificities were favored by VDJdb matching, whose results missed private and CD4 specificities.

The origin of this receptor is an adult who was a healthcare worker with PCR-confirmed SARS-CoV-2 infection or an uninfected control (not recorded which). The starting material was whole blood, obtained at baseline. This chain joins TRBV28 and TRBJ2-3, with 16 bases matching TRBD2. The CDR3 bases are TGTGCCAGCACGGGGACTAGCGGGGGGGCTAGCACAGATACGCAGTATTTT. This sequence encodes CASTGTSGGASTDTQYF.